Presented here are 2 T cell receptor beta chains from one specimen sequenced in a study of OX40 agonist ivuxolimab in advanced cancers. Profiled with immunoSEQ multiplex PCR; TCRdb holds only in-frame clones, not every one. The sample records about 77,000 clones, more than 65% being singletons. The starting material was CD4+ or CD8+ T cells sorted from blood, obtained in a trial of the OX40 agonist ivuxolimab. The receptors here all came from an adult with an advanced solid tumor such as melanoma, head and neck, liver or kidney cancer.

The V call is TRBV5-1, the J call TRBJ2-1; 9 bases are a match to TRBD1. The CDR3 consists of 15 residues. With 4 bases clipped from V and 3 bases from J, the junction kept 5 bases outside the gene matches. CDR1 is SGHRS, CDR2 YFSETQ, per germline. The chain's CDR3 is CASSTGGTSYNEQFF. Here the CDR3 DNA reads TGCGCCAGCAGCACAGGGGGCACAAGCTACAATGAGCAGTTCTTC.

The chain joins TRBV5-8 to TRBJ1-5; D gene unclear. Deletions cut 6 bases from V and 2 bases from J, with 18 bases between. The CDR3 covers 16 residues. CDR1 and CDR2 (germline): SGHTS, YDEGEE. The CDR3 nucleotides are TGTGCCAGCACCTTCGAAATGGGTAGTGGCAATCAGCCCCAGCATTTT. Its protein product is CASTFEMGSGNQPQHF.